Listed below are T cell receptor beta chains from one sample, sequenced in a study of blood T cell repertoires in COVID-19. Clones were read by immunoSEQ multiplex PCR, and TCRdb kept only the in-frame ones, dropping some. Of roughly 200,000 clones listed, around 80% are singletons. The sequencing input was peripheral blood. The source is a man aged 35 to 55 with active or convalescent COVID-19. Each CDR3 is given with its conserved first and last residue. Each record gives: J gene, V gene, clone size, D gene, CDR3 protein, CDR3 DNA. The D gene is left open where the match is weak. A clone size is listed for some rows: how often the clone was seen (once, few, many), or a class if it is expanded.

J: TRBJ1-1; V: TRBV18; size: few; D: TRBD1; CDR3: CASSPRQGANTEAFF; DNA: TGTGCCAGCTCACCAAGACAGGGAGCGAACACTGAAGCTTTCTTT
J: TRBJ1-1; V: TRBV7-2; size: NA; D: NA; CDR3: CASSPRQSVGTEAFF; DNA: TGTGCCAGCAGCCCGCGACAGAGTGTGGGGACTGAAGCTTTCTTT
J: TRBJ2-7; V: TRBV2; size: once; D: NA; CDR3: CASRQLVSEQYF; DNA: TGTGCCAGCAGACAACTAGTCTCCGAGCAGTACTTC
J: TRBJ2-3; V: TRBV7-6; size: NA; D: TRBD2; CDR3: CASSERGGVTDTQYF; DNA: TGTGCCAGCAGCGAGCGGGGGGGAGTCACAGATACGCAGTATTTT
J: TRBJ1-3; V: TRBV2; size: NA; D: NA; CDR3: CASSEHSNTIYF; DNA: TGTGCCAGCAGTGAACATAGTAACACCATATATTTT
J: TRBJ2-7; V: TRBV11-2; size: NA; D: TRBD1; CDR3: CASSPGQGANYEQYF; DNA: TGTGCCAGCAGCCCCGGACAGGGGGCGAACTACGAGCAGTACTTC
J: TRBJ1-3; V: TRBV6-5; size: NA; D: NA; CDR3: CASSFGGSGNTIYF; DNA: TGTGCCAGCAGTTTTGGAGGGTCTGGAAACACCATATATTTT
J: TRBJ2-2; V: TRBV30; size: NA; D: TRBD2; CDR3: CASRLAGDTGELFF; DNA: TGTGCCTCCCGTCTAGCGGGGGACACCGGGGAGCTGTTTTTT
J: TRBJ1-1; V: TRBV6-2/TRBV6-3; size: NA; D: NA; CDR3: CASSFRGLTEAFF; DNA: TGTGCCAGCAGTTTCAGGGGCCTCACTGAAGCTTTCTTT
J: TRBJ2-2; V: TRBV19; size: NA; D: NA; CDR3: CASSIGFGSVGELFF; DNA: TGTGCCAGTAGTATCGGCTTTGGGAGTGTCGGGGAGCTGTTTTTT
J: TRBJ1-6; V: TRBV11-3; size: NA; D: TRBD1; CDR3: CASSLDRGSSYNSPLHF; DNA: TGTGCCAGCAGCCTCGACAGGGGGAGCTCCTATAATTCACCCCTCCACTTT
J: TRBJ2-7; V: TRBV6-1; size: NA; D: TRBD1; CDR3: CASSVHGQGSGYEQYF; DNA: TGTGCCAGCAGTGTACACGGACAGGGAAGCGGGTACGAGCAGTACTTC
J: TRBJ1-5; V: TRBV5-1; size: NA; D: TRBD1; CDR3: CASSLQGADNQPQHF; DNA: TGCGCCAGCAGCTTACAGGGGGCTGACAATCAGCCCCAGCATTTT
J: TRBJ1-1; V: TRBV24-1; size: NA; D: TRBD1; CDR3: CATSDPDRGNTEAFF; DNA: TGTGCCACCAGTGACCCCGACAGGGGTAACACTGAAGCTTTCTTT
J: TRBJ2-1; V: TRBV7-9; size: NA; D: NA; CDR3: CASSLAGRYNEQFF; DNA: TGTGCCAGCAGCTTAGCTGGCAGATACAATGAGCAGTTCTTC
J: TRBJ1-4; V: TRBV30; size: NA; D: NA; CDR3: CAWSRVDEKLFF; DNA: TGTGCCTGGAGCAGGGTTGACGAAAAACTGTTTTTT
J: TRBJ2-1; V: TRBV2; size: NA; D: NA; CDR3: CASSEEPRSSYNEQFF; DNA: TGTGCCAGCAGTGAAGAGCCGAGAAGCTCCTACAATGAGCAGTTCTTC
J: TRBJ2-7; V: TRBV27; size: NA; D: NA; CDR3: CASINLWSHAGSYEQYF; DNA: TGTGCCAGCATCAACCTCTGGTCCCACGCCGGGAGCTACGAGCAGTACTTC
J: TRBJ1-2; V: TRBV19; size: once; D: TRBD1; CDR3: CASRYQGAGGYTF; DNA: TGTGCCAGTAGGTACCAGGGGGCTGGTGGCTACACCTTC
J: TRBJ1-2; V: TRBV3-1/TRBV3-2; size: NA; D: NA; CDR3: CASNQGRGDNYGYTF; DNA: TGTGCCAGCAACCAGGGGAGGGGAGATAACTATGGCTACACCTTC
J: TRBJ2-2; V: TRBV11-3; size: NA; D: NA; CDR3: CASSLVAGAANTGELFF; DNA: TGTGCCAGCAGCTTAGTGGCAGGGGCCGCGAACACCGGGGAGCTGTTTTTT
J: TRBJ2-7; V: TRBV30; size: once; D: TRBD2; CDR3: CAWTSGGSYEQYF; DNA: TGTGCCTGGACTAGCGGGGGATCCTACGAGCAGTACTTC
J: TRBJ1-1; V: TRBV20-1; size: once; D: TRBD1; CDR3: CSASRDSLNTEAFF; DNA: TGCAGTGCTAGTCGGGACAGTTTGAACACTGAAGCTTTCTTT
J: TRBJ2-7; V: TRBV19; size: once; D: NA; CDR3: CASSIGPGTYEQYF; DNA: TGTGCCAGTAGTATAGGCCCTGGCACCTACGAGCAGTACTTC
J: TRBJ2-7; V: TRBV11-2; size: NA; D: NA; CDR3: CASSANRYEQYF; DNA: TGTGCCAGCAGCGCCAACAGGTACGAGCAGTACTTC
J: TRBJ1-1; V: TRBV18; size: NA; D: TRBD1; CDR3: CASSPSSPGGNTEAFF; DNA: TGTGCCAGCTCACCATCGAGCCCAGGGGGGAACACTGAAGCTTTCTTT
J: TRBJ1-3; V: TRBV5-1; size: NA; D: NA; CDR3: CASSYREQGSGNTIYF; DNA: TGCGCCAGCAGCTACAGAGAACAGGGATCCGGAAACACCATATATTTT
J: TRBJ2-3; V: TRBV5-1; size: NA; D: TRBD2; CDR3: CASRITSAVMDTQYF; DNA: TGCGCCAGCCGCATAACTAGCGCGGTAATGGATACGCAGTATTTT
J: TRBJ1-4; V: TRBV5-1; size: NA; D: TRBD1; CDR3: CASSSGQATNEKLFF; DNA: TGCGCCAGCAGCTCCGGACAGGCAACTAATGAAAAACTGTTTTTT
J: TRBJ1-5; V: TRBV7-9; size: NA; D: NA; CDR3: CASSLMEDQPQHF; DNA: TGTGCCAGCAGCTTAATGGAGGATCAGCCCCAGCATTTT
J: TRBJ1-2; V: TRBV6-5; size: NA; D: TRBD1; CDR3: CASSYSGTGNYGYTF; DNA: TGTGCCAGCAGTTACTCCGGGACAGGAAACTATGGCTACACCTTC
J: TRBJ1-5; V: TRBV6-5; size: NA; D: TRBD1; CDR3: CASSSGQGHQPQHF; DNA: TGTGCCAGCAGTTCTGGACAGGGACATCAGCCCCAGCATTTT
J: TRBJ2-7; V: TRBV11-3; size: NA; D: NA; CDR3: CASSGTNFYEQYF; DNA: TGTGCCAGCAGCGGCACAAATTTCTACGAGCAGTACTTC
J: TRBJ2-2; V: TRBV29-1; size: NA; D: NA; CDR3: CSAGRADTGELFF; DNA: TGCAGCGCTGGCCGTGCGGACACCGGGGAGCTGTTTTTT
J: TRBJ1-2; V: TRBV9; size: NA; D: TRBD1; CDR3: CASSAPLFGRGHEGYTF; DNA: TGTGCCAGCAGCGCCCCCCTATTTGGCAGGGGGCATGAAGGCTACACCTTC
J: TRBJ2-5; V: TRBV5-1; size: NA; D: NA; CDR3: CASSLGHAQETQYF; DNA: TGCGCCAGCAGCCTCGGACATGCCCAAGAGACCCAGTACTTC
J: TRBJ1-3; V: TRBV19; size: NA; D: NA; CDR3: CAPWREPGNTIYF; DNA: TGTGCCCCTTGGAGGGAACCTGGAAACACCATATATTTT
J: TRBJ2-7; V: TRBV7-6; size: NA; D: TRBD1; CDR3: CASSLGDRTYEQYF; DNA: TGTGCCAGCAGCTTAGGGGACAGGACCTACGAGCAGTACTTC